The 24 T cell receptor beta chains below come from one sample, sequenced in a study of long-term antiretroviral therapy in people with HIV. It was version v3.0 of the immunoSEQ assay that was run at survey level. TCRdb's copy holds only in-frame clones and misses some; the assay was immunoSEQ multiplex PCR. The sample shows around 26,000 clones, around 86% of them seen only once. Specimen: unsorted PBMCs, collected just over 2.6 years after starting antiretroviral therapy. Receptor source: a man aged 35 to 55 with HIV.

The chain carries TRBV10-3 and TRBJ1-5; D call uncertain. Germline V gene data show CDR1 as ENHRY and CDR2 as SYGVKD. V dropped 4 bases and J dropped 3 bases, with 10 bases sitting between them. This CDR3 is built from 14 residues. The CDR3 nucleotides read TGTGCCATCAGTGTTTCACAGATCAATCAGCCCCAGCATTTT. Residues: CAISVSQINQPQHF.

The CDR3 sequence: CASRAGEYEQYF. The DNA of the CDR3 is TGTGCCAGCAGGGCAGGAGAGTACGAGCAGTACTTC. The chain joins TRBV2 to TRBJ2-7; D not certain. Trimming shortened V by 6 bases and J by 4 bases, and 10 bases separated the two germline ends. Germline V gene lookup returns CDR1 SNHLY and CDR2 FYNNEI. This CDR3 comprises 12 residues.

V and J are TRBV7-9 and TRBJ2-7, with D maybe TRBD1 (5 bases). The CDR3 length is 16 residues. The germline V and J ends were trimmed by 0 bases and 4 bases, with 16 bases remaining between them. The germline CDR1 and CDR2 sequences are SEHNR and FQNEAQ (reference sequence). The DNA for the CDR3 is TGTGCCAGCAGCTTAGCGGAAGGGGAACGAGATTACGAGCAGTACTTC. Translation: CASSLAEGERDYEQYF.

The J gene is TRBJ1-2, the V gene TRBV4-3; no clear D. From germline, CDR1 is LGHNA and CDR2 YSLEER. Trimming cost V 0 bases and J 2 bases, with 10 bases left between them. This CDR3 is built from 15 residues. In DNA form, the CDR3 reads TGCGCCAGCAGCCAAGATCGGACGGCGAACTATGGCTACACCTTC. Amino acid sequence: CASSQDRTANYGYTF.

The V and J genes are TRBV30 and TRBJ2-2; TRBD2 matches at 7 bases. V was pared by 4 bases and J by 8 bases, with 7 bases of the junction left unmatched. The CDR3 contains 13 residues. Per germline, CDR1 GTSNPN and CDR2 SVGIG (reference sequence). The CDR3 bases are TGTGCCTGGATAGGCGGGAGTTCTGGGGAGCTGTTTTTT. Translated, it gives CAWIGGSSGELFF.

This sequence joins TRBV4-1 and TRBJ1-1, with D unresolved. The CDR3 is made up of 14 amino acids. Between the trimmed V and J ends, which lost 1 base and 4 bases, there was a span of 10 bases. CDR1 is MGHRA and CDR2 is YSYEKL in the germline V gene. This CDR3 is CASSQGILSTEAFF. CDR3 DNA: TGCGCCAGCAGCCAAGGTATTTTGTCCACTGAAGCTTTCTTT.

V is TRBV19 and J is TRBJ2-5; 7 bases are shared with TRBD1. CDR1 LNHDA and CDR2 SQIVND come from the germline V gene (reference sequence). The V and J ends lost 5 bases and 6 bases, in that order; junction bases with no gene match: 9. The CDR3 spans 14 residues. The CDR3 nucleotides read TGTGCCAGTAGTCCAACGACAGGGTGGAAGACCCAGTACTTC. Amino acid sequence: CASSPTTGWKTQYF.

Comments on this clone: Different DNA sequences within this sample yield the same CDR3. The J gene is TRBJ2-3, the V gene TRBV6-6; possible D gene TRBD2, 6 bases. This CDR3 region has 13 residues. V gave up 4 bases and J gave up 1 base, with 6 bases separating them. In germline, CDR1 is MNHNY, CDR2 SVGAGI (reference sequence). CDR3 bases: TGTGCCAGCAGTTCTAGCGGCACAGATACGCAGTATTTT. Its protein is CASSSSGTDTQYF.

CDR3 sequence (DNA): TGTGCCATCAGTGAGTTCGCCTCTGGGGCCAACGTCCTGACTTTC. Its protein product is CAISEFASGANVLTF. This chain connects TRBV10-3 to TRBJ2-6; D call uncertain. Germline lookup yields CDR1 ENHRY and CDR2 SYGVKD. The CDR3 spans 15 residues. V gave up 1 base and J gave up 0 bases, with 4 bases separating them.

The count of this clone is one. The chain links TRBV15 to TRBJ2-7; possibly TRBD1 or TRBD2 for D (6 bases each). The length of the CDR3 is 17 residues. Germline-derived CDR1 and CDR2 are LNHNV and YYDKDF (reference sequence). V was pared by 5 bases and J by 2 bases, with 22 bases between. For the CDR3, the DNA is TGTGCCACCAGCCCCCATCTGGGCTGGGGGGCCACCTACGAGCAGTACTTC. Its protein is CATSPHLGWGATYEQYF.

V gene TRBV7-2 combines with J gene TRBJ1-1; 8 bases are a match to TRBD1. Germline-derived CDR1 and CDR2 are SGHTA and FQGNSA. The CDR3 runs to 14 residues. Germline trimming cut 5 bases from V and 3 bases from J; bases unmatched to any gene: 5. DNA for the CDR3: TGTGCCAGCAGCACCAGGGGGCGGGACACTGAAGCTTTCTTT. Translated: CASSTRGRDTEAFF.

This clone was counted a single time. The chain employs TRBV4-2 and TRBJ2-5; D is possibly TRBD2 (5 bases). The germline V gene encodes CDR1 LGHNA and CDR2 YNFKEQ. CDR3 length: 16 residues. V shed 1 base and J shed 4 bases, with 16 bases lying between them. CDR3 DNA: TGTGCCAGCAGCCAAGGAGGGCCACAGCGAGGAGAGACCCAGTACTTC. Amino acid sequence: CASSQGGPQRGETQYF.

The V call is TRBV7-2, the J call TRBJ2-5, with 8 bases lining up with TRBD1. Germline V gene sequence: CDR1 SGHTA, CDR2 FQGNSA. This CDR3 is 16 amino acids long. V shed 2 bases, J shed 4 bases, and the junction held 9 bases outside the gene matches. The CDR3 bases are TGTGCCAGCAGCTTAACCCCCCCAGGGGGCCTAGAGACCCAGTACTTC. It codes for CASSLTPPGGLETQYF.

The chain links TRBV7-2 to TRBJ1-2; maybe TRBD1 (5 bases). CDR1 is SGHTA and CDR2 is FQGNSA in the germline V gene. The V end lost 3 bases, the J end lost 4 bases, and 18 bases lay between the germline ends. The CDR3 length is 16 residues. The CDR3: CASSFDRGARPYGYTF. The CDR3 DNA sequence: TGTGCCAGCAGCTTCGACCGAGGGGCACGTCCCTATGGCTACACCTTC.

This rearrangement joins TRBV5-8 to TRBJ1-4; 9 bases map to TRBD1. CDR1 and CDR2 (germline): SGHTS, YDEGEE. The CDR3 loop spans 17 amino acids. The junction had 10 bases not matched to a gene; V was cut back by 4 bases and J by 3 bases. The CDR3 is CASSARQGVVANEKLFF. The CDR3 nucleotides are TGTGCCAGCAGCGCCCGACAGGGGGTGGTGGCTAATGAAAAACTGTTTTTT.

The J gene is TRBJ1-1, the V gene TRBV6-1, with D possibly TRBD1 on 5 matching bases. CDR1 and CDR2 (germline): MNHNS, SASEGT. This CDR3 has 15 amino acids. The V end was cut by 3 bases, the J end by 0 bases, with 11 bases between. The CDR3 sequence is CASSDAGFMNTEAFF. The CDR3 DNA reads TGTGCCAGCAGTGATGCAGGGTTTATGAACACTGAAGCTTTCTTT.

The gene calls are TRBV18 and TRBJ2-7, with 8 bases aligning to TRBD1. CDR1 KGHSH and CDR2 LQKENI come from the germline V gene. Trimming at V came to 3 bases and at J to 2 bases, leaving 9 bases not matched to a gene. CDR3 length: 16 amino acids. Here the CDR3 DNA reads TGTGCCAGCTCACCTACCCTACAGGGGGAAGCCTACGAGCAGTACTTC. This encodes CASSPTLQGEAYEQYF. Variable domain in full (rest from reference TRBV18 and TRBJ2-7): NAGVMQNPRHLVRRRGQEARLRCSPMKGHSHVYWYRQLPEEGLKFMVYLQKENIIDESGMPKERFSAEFPKEGPSILRIQQVVRGDSAAYFCASSPTLQGEAYEQYFGPGTRLTVT.

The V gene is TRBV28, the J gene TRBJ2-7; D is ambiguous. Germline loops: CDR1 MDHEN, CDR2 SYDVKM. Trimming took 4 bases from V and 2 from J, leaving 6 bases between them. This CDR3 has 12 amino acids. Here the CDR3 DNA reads TGTGCCAGCAGTTCGGACCCCTACGAGCAGTACTTC. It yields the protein CASSSDPYEQYF.

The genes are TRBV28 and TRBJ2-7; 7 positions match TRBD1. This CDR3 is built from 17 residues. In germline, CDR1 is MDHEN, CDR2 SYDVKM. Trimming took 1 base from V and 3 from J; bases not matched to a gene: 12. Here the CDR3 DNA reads TGTGCCAGCAGTTTATTGACAGGGAGTCGCTCCTACTACGAGCAGTACTTC. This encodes CASSLLTGSRSYYEQYF.

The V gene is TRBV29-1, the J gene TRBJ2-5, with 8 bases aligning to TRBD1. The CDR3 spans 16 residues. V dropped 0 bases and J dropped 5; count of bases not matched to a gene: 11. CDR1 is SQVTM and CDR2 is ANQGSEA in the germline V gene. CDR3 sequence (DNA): TGCAGCGTTGAAGATCTAACGGGACAGGTTGTTGAGACCCAGTACTTC. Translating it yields CSVEDLTGQVVETQYF.

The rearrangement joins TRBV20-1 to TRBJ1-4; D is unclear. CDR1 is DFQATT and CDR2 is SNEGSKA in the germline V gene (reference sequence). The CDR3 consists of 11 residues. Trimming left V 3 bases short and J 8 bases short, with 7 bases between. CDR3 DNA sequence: TGCAGTGCTAGGGCTCGAGAAAAACTGTTTTTT. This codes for CSARAREKLFF.

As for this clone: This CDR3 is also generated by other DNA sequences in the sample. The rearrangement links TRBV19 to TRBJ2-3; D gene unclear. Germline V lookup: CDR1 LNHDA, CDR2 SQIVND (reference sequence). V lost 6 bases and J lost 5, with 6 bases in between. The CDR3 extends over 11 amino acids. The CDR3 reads CASRLGDTQYF. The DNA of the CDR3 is TGTGCCAGTAGGTTGGGAGATACGCAGTATTTT.

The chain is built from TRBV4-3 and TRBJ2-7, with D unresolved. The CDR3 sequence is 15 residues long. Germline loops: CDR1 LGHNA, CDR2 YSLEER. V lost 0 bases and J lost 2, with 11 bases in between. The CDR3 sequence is CASSQDRPAPYEQYF. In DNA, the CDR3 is TGCGCCAGCAGCCAAGATCGGCCAGCCCCCTACGAGCAGTACTTC.

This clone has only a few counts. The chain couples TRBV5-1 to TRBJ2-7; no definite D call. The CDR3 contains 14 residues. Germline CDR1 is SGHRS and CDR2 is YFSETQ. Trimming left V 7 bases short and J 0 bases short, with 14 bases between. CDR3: CASAKARGSYEQYF. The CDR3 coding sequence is TGCGCCAGCGCTAAGGCTAGAGGCTCCTACGAGCAGTACTTC.